The TCR beta chain described here comes from a study of cytomegalovirus exposure and HLA in healthy donors. A word on this clone: The antigen remains undetermined.

The data were produced by immunoSEQ multiplex PCR, yet TCRdb's version contains in-frame clones alone and is incomplete. The top ten hold 6.3% of the sample, which has about 98,000 clones, about 90% seen once. Study-wide results and caveats: Many donors carried some public TCRs, although rarity characterized most TCR sequences. Altogether, 164 TCR beta chains were recorded as cytomegalovirus-associated. In vitro experiments confirmed that three CMV-associated chains were specific for CMV antigens.

Sequencing was performed on PBMCs. The TCR sequence derives from a man aged 18 to 29 in good health and CMV-seropositive.

The CDR3 region is CASSHKAGVWSDEQFF. CDR3 nucleotide sequence: TGTGCCAGCAGCCATAAAGCGGGAGTATGGTCCGATGAGCAGTTCTTC. The rearrangement joins TRBV28 to TRBJ2-1; TRBD2 matches at 8 bases. Germline loops: CDR1 MDHEN, CDR2 SYDVKM. The ends lost 6 bases at V and 8 bases at J; junction bases unmatched: 15. The length of the CDR3 is 16 residues.